This is a list of T cell receptor beta chains from one sample in a study of OX40 agonist ivuxolimab in advanced cancers. Sequencing was performed with immunoSEQ multiplex PCR; in TCRdb, only in-frame clones are kept and a portion is missing. The table records 63,000 or so clones, around 88% of them present only once. The starting material was CD4+ or CD8+ T cells sorted from blood, obtained in a trial of the OX40 agonist ivuxolimab. The receptors here all came from an adult with an advanced solid tumor such as melanoma, head and neck, liver or kidney cancer. Each CDR3 is given with its conserved first and last residue. A D gene is named only where the DNA matches it firmly. Some rows have no size entry. The others give once, few or many, or a class for an expanded clone.

v_gene	j_gene	d_gene	abundance	CDR3nt	CDR3aa
TRBV28	TRBJ1-6	-	once	TGTGCCAGCAGCCGGACCGGGGGTTCACCCCTCCACTTT	CASSRTGGSPLHF
TRBV7-2	TRBJ2-7	-	-	TGTGCCAGCAGCTTAAGTCGGTACGAGCAGTACTTC	CASSLSRYEQYF
TRBV5-1	TRBJ1-3	-	-	TGCGCCAGCAGCTTGGCAGGGGCGCAGTATGGAAACACCATATATTTT	CASSLAGAQYGNTIYF
TRBV2	TRBJ1-1	-	once	TGTGCCAGCCTAGACGGAGTGAACACTGAAGCTTTCTTT	CASLDGVNTEAFF
TRBV29-1	TRBJ1-2	-	-	TGCAGCGTCCAGACAGGAACCACAGCTGGCGGCTACACCTTC	CSVQTGTTAGGYTF
TRBV10-3	TRBJ2-1	TRBD1	-	TGTGCCATCAGTGAGTCGAACAGGGGAGTTGAGCAGTTCTTC	CAISESNRGVEQFF
TRBV5-1	TRBJ2-5	-	once	TGCGCCAGCAGCCCCCAAGGAGAGACCCAGTACTTC	CASSPQGETQYF
TRBV23-1	TRBJ1-6	-	-	TGCGCCAGCAGTAATTCACCCCTCCACTTT	CASSNSPLHF
TRBV5-4	TRBJ2-5	-	-	TGTGCCAGCAGCCGGAGGACCGCGGGGGAGACCCAGTACTTC	CASSRRTAGETQYF
TRBV18	TRBJ1-6	-	-	TGTGCCAGCTCACCGGGTCGGGATTCACCCCTCCACTTT	CASSPGRDSPLHF
TRBV5-1	TRBJ1-2	-	-	TGCGCCAGCAGGACCGGGACTAAACGGTCCTATGGCTACACCTTC	CASRTGTKRSYGYTF
TRBV28	TRBJ2-7	-	-	TGTGCCAGCAGTTTGTTCAGGGCGATCTCCTACGAGCAGTACTTC	CASSLFRAISYEQYF
TRBV7-2	TRBJ2-3	TRBD2	-	TGTGCCAGCAGCCGAGCCTCAATAGCGGGGGGGCGAAGGATAGATACGCAGTATTTT	CASSRASIAGGRRIDTQYF
TRBV6-1	TRBJ2-2	-	once	TGTGCCCTTTCGAGAGATAGCAGCGGCACCGGGGAGCTGTTTTTT	CALSRDSSGTGELFF
TRBV18	TRBJ2-4	-	-	TGTGCCAGCTCACCACTCATGGGGGCGGAGGCCAAAAACATTCAGTACTTC	CASSPLMGAEAKNIQYF
TRBV19	TRBJ2-7	TRBD1	-	TGTGCCAGTAGTACATCTGGGACAGGGCCGGCCTACGAGCAGTACTTC	CASSTSGTGPAYEQYF
TRBV28	TRBJ2-5	-	-	TGTGCCAGCACGGGACTCACCGTTGGGGAGACCCAGTACTTC	CASTGLTVGETQYF
TRBV11-2	TRBJ2-7	TRBD1	-	TGTGCCAGCAGCTTCAGGGGGCGCGACCCGGGTGAGCAGTACTTC	CASSFRGRDPGEQYF
TRBV9	TRBJ1-4	-	-	TGTGCCAGCAGCGTAGCAGGAACAACTAATGAAAAACTGTTTTTT	CASSVAGTTNEKLFF
TRBV18	TRBJ1-3	-	-	TGTGCCAGCTCACCACCCCTCGGAGGAAACACCATATATTTT	CASSPPLGGNTIYF
TRBV30	TRBJ1-1	TRBD1	-	TGTGCCTGGAGTCCATTCTCGAACAGGGGGGTAAAGACGAACACTGAAGCTTTCTTT	CAWSPFSNRGVKTNTEAFF
TRBV7-6	TRBJ2-7	-	-	TGTGCCAGCAGCTTAGCCCCCTACTACGAGCAGTACTTC	CASSLAPYYEQYF
TRBV29-1	TRBJ1-1	-	-	TGCAGCGGGACGGGACACCTGAACACTGAAGCTTTCTTT	CSGTGHLNTEAFF
TRBV6-5	TRBJ1-5	TRBD1	-	TGTGCCACCGGGACAGGGGATGGCAATCAGCCCCAGCATTTT	CATGTGDGNQPQHF
TRBV5-1	TRBJ2-5	-	-	TGCGCCAGCAGCTTGAGAAAGTTCGAGACCCAGTACTTC	CASSLRKFETQYF
TRBV7-2	TRBJ2-2	-	-	TGTGCCAGCAGCCTGGCGTCGAGTACCGGGGAGCTGTTTTTT	CASSLASSTGELFF
TRBV28	TRBJ1-2	-	-	TGTGCCAGCAGTTCCGCGGGGGCTTGGAGGGCCGCTGGCTACACCTTC	CASSSAGAWRAAGYTF